The 24 T cell receptor beta chains in this list originate from one sample, sequenced in a study of CD8+CD57+ T cells in acquired aplastic anemia. For CDR3 and TCR beta VDJ profiling, genomic DNA was the template used. TCRdb ran MiXCR on the reads and lists one entry per CDR3 protein. The sample consists of 350,000 to 450,000 distinct CDR3 sequences, 55% to 75% of them appearing once. Sequenced sample: sorted CD4+, CD8+, or CD8+CD57+ T cells (not recorded which) from PBMCs. The receptors derive from a human donor in good health, serving as a control.

The chain is built from TRBV29-1 and TRBJ1-6; the match to TRBD1 covers 8 bases. The CDR3 is 13 residues long. Germline V gene lookup returns CDR1 SQVTM and CDR2 ANQGSEA. V lost 4 bases to trimming and J lost 7 bases; unmatched junction nucleotides: 3. CDR3 bases: TGCAGCGTTGGGGGGACAGGAAATTCACCCCTCCACTTT. Its protein is CSVGGTGNSPLHF. The full variable domain, completed using reference TRBV29-1 and TRBJ1-6, is SAVISQKPSRDICQRGTSLTIQCQVDSQVTMMFWYRQQPGQSLTLIATANQGSEATYESGFVIDKFPISRPNLTFSTLTVSNMSPEDSSIYLCSVGGTGNSPLHFGNGTRLTVT.

Of note for this clonotype: Because the CDR3 is missing its conserved closing phenylalanine or tryptophan, this is likely a read error. Because the CDR3's place on the DNA is in doubt, the DNA is left out and the CDR3 is given as listed by TCRdb. V gene TRBV2 combines with J gene TRBJ2-6; the D call in the table, TRBD1, was not verified against the DNA. Germline loops: CDR1 SNHLY, CDR2 FYNNEI. The CDR3 length equals 16 residues, ends included. This chain's CDR3 is CASSRVGAIGADVLFG.

Regarding this clonotype: This sequence may be a read error, since a much larger clone differs from it by one base. A read error is likely, as this CDR3 ends without the conserved phenylalanine or tryptophan. CDR3 sequence reads: CASSQDPGAYSNQPQHL. DNA for the CDR3: TGCGCCAGCAGCCAAGATCCGGGGGCCTATAGCAATCAGCCCCAGCATCTT. The genes are TRBV4-3 and TRBJ1-5; D may be TRBD1 (6 bases). The CDR3 runs 17 residues. Germline CDR1 is LGHNA and CDR2 is YSLEER. V was trimmed by 0 bases and J by 0 bases, leaving 12 bases between them.

The chain carries TRBV7-3 and TRBJ2-1; D perhaps matches TRBD2 (5 bases). V was cut by 0 bases and J by 5 bases, with 8 bases left in between. Germline CDR1 is SGHTA and CDR2 is FQGTGA. CDR3 size: 14 residues. For the CDR3, the DNA is TGTGCCAGCAGCTTAACGGGCGGGCACAATGAGCAGTTCTTC. This encodes CASSLTGGHNEQFF. Combining the CDR3 with reference TRBV7-3 and TRBJ2-1 gives the whole variable domain GAGVSQTPSNKVTEKGKYVELRCDPISGHTALYWYRQSLGQGPEFLIYFQGTGAADDSGLPNDRFFAVRPEGSVSTLKIQRTERGDSAVYLCASSLTGGHNEQFFGPGTRLTVL.

This clonotype was seen repeatedly, ten times or more. The chain employs TRBV19 and TRBJ2-1; 8 bases agree with TRBD2. The CDR3 is made up of 19 amino acids. Germline trimming cut 5 bases from V and 0 bases from J; bases unmatched to any gene: 15. Per germline, CDR1 LNHDA and CDR2 SQIVND (reference sequence). The CDR3 DNA reads as TGTGCCAGTAGTCCTAGTCCCGGGACTAGGAGAAGCTCCTACAATGAGCAGTTCTTC. It codes for CASSPSPGTRRSSYNEQFF.

The CDR3 protein is CASSQYLGPYEQYF. CDR3 nucleotide sequence: TGCGCCAGCAGCCAATATCTAGGCCCCTACGAGCAGTACTTC. The chain has TRBV4-1 and TRBJ2-7; D uncertain. Trimming removed 2 bases from V and 2 bases from J, with 10 bases in between. Per germline, CDR1 MGHRA and CDR2 YSYEKL. This CDR3 spans 14 amino acids.

The chain is built from TRBV19 and TRBJ2-5; D may be TRBD2 (5 bases). CDR1 and CDR2 (germline): LNHDA, SQIVND (reference sequence). V was cut by 3 bases and J by 7 bases, with 12 bases left in between. The CDR3 covers 13 residues. CDR3 DNA sequence: TGTGCCAGTAGTATCGATGGGAGAACGACCCAGTACTTC. Translation gives CASSIDGRTTQYF.

This clonotype was observed at least ten times. CDR3 sequence reads: CASSLVQGVGTDTQYF. The CDR3 DNA reads as TGTGCCAGCAGCTTGGTACAGGGGGTCGGCACAGATACGCAGTATTTT. The chain couples TRBV5-6 to TRBJ2-3, with TRBD1 identical over 8 bases. CDR3 length: 16 residues. Germline V gene data show CDR1 as SGHDT and CDR2 as YYEEEE. Trimming at V came to 0 bases and at J to 1 base, leaving 4 bases not matched to a gene.

This clonotype was counted once. V and J are TRBV7-2 and TRBJ2-3, with TRBD2 identical over 7 bases. This CDR3 has 15 residues. From germline, CDR1 is SGHTA and CDR2 FQGNSA. V was clipped by 0 bases and J by 13 bases; unmatched bases: 13. In nucleotides, the CDR3 is TGTGCCAGCAGCTTAGCGGGGGGGAGCTCTGGGGCCAAGTATTTT. Its translation is CASSLAGGSSGAKYF.

In the case of this clonotype: At one end the junction does not follow the germline gene, possibly because of a read error. This sequence joins TRBV7-3 and TRBJ2-5; D tentatively reads TRBD1 or TRBD2 (5 bases each). CDR3 length: 14 residues. Germline V gene data show CDR1 as SGHTA and CDR2 as FQGTGA. This CDR3 is CASSLGRNYEQYFF. The CDR3 DNA sequence: TGTGCCAGCAGCTTGGGACGGAACTACGAGCAGTACTTCTTC.

The CDR3 coding sequence is TGTGCCAGTAGTAAATTTAGGGATACCTCGAATTCACCCCTCCACTTT. Its protein is CASSKFRDTSNSPLHF. The chain carries TRBV19 and TRBJ1-6; no clear D. The CDR3 runs 16 residues. The germline V and J ends were trimmed by 4 bases and 7 bases, with 17 bases remaining between them. The germline CDR1 and CDR2 sequences are LNHDA and SQIVND (reference sequence). Full variable domain (missing parts from reference TRBV19 and TRBJ1-6): DGGITQSPKYLFRKEGQNVTLSCEQNLNHDAMYWYRQDPGQGLRLIYYSQIVNDFQKGDIAEGYSVSREKKESFPLTVTSAQKNPTAFYLCASSKFRDTSNSPLHFGNGTRLTVT.

The chain carries TRBV19 and TRBJ2-7; 13 nucleotides match TRBD2. The CDR3 is 16 amino acids. Per germline, CDR1 LNHDA and CDR2 SQIVND (reference sequence). V shed 9 bases and J 3 bases; nucleotides not matched to a gene: 11. The chain's CDR3 is CASSQETSGGFYEQYF. The CDR3 DNA reads TGTGCCAGCAGCCAAGAGACTAGCGGGGGGTTCTACGAGCAGTACTTC.

The V and J genes are TRBV7-2 and TRBJ1-1, with D perhaps matching TRBD1 (5 bases). The germline V gene encodes CDR1 SGHTA and CDR2 FQGNSA. The CDR3 loop spans 14 amino acids. Trimming took off 11 bases at V and 3 bases at J, with 19 bases between the two ends. In DNA form, the CDR3 reads TGTGCCGCCCCAGGGCGAGGGTTTGACACTGAAGCTTTCTTT. This codes for CAAPGRGFDTEAFF. Combining the CDR3 with reference TRBV7-2 and TRBJ1-1 gives the whole variable domain GAGVSQSPSNKVTEKGKDVELRCDPISGHTALYWYRQSLGQGLEFLIYFQGNSAPDKSGLPSDRFSAERTGGSVSTLTIQRTQQEDSAVYLCAAPGRGFDTEAFFGQGTRLTVV.

A word on this clonotype: The junction departs from germline at one end; a sequencing error may be responsible. The genes are TRBV9 and TRBJ1-5; D ambiguous. Looked up from germline, CDR1 is SGDLS and CDR2 is YYNGEE. This CDR3 contains 15 residues. DNA of the CDR3: TGTACCACCAGCCGAGATGGGTCAAACAATCAGTCCCAGCATTTT. This translates into CTTSRDGSNNQSQHF.

The rearrangement joins TRBV5-1 to TRBJ2-2; D not certain. V shed 3 bases and J shed 10 bases, with 16 bases lying between them. Germline V gene lookup returns CDR1 SGHRS and CDR2 YFSETQ. CDR3 length: 14 residues. CDR3 bases: TGCGCCAGCAGCTCCCTCCCCGGACCAGCGGAGCTGTTTTTT. It yields the protein CASSSLPGPAELFF.

This clonotype showed up many times. The chain carries TRBV20-1 and TRBJ2-7; 8 nucleotides agree with TRBD2. From germline, CDR1 is DFQATT and CDR2 SNEGSKA (reference sequence). CDR3 length equals 13 residues. Losses at the gene ends were 3 bases for V and 6 bases for J; bases not matched to a gene: 7. The DNA for the CDR3 is TGCAGTGCTAGCGGGGGGGCATGGTCCGAGCAGTACTTC. This gives the protein CSASGGAWSEQYF.

The J gene is TRBJ1-2, the V gene TRBV2, with D hard to call. Trimming took 5 bases from V and 1 from J, leaving 8 bases between them. The CDR3 has 13 amino acids. CDR1 and CDR2 (germline): SNHLY, FYNNEI. CDR3 region: CASSFPGNYGYTF. The CDR3 nucleotides read TGTGCCAGCAGTTTCCCAGGTAACTATGGCTACACCTTC.

This clonotype was counted only a few times. The rearrangement uses TRBV27 and TRBJ2-4; 9 nucleotides match TRBD1. Losses at the gene ends were 2 bases for V and 9 bases for J; bases not matched to a gene: 5. Germline lookup yields CDR1 MNHEY and CDR2 SMNVEV (reference sequence). The CDR3 covers 14 residues. The CDR3 region is CASSLVQGALIQYF. CDR3 sequence (DNA): TGTGCCAGCAGTTTAGTACAGGGGGCGCTCATTCAGTACTTC.

The chain employs TRBV19 and TRBJ2-2, with 7 bases matching TRBD1. Germline CDR1 is LNHDA and CDR2 is SQIVND (reference sequence). Trimming took 4 bases from V and 6 from J; bases not matched to a gene: 5. This CDR3 has 14 amino acids. This CDR3 is CASSSRTGPGELFF. The CDR3 nucleotides are TGTGCCAGTAGTAGCAGGACAGGTCCCGGGGAGCTGTTTTTT.

Points on this clonotype: Since no conserved phenylalanine or tryptophan closes the CDR3, a read error is the likely cause. The DNA is left out, because the CDR3 cannot be placed on it with certainty; the CDR3 is given as TCRdb lists it. V gene TRBV7-9 combines with J gene TRBJ2-1; the D call in the table, TRBD2, was not verified against the DNA. The CDR3 length is 13 residues, termini included. The V gene's germline CDR1 is SEHNR and CDR2 FQNEAQ (reference sequence). The CDR3 protein is CASSLAGSSTDTQ.

This clonotype has a count of ten or more. The V call is TRBV29-1, the J call TRBJ1-5; D perhaps matches TRBD1 (6 bases). With 5 bases removed from V and 5 bases from J, the gap between germline ends came to 13 bases. Per the germline V gene, CDR1 is SQVTM and CDR2 is ANQGSEA. This CDR3 spans 13 amino acids. CDR3 sequence: CSVIQGADQPQHF. In nucleotides, the CDR3 is TGCAGCGTTATACAGGGAGCTGATCAGCCCCAGCATTTT.

To note about this clonotype: Germline and junction disagree at one end, which may indicate a read error. The rearrangement uses TRBV2 and TRBJ1-6, with D perhaps matching TRBD1 (5 bases). The CDR3 extends over 15 amino acids. The germline CDR1 and CDR2 sequences are SNHLY and FYNNEI. CDR3 DNA sequence: TGTGCCAGCAGTTGGCAGGGTGGTATCACCGGGGCCCTGCTTTTT. Amino acids: CASSWQGGITGALLF.

Comments on this clonotype: The junction and the germline gene differ at one end; a read error may be behind it. The chain uses TRBV5-1 and TRBJ1-4; no reliable D call. Germline lookup yields CDR1 SGHRS and CDR2 YFSETQ. The length of the CDR3 is 14 residues. CDR3 coding DNA: TGTGCGACCGTGAAAGAGGCAACTAATGAAAAACTGTTTTTT. This codes for CATVKEATNEKLFF. Together with reference TRBV5-1 and TRBJ1-4, the CDR3 gives the full variable domain: KAGVTQTPRYLIKTRGQQVTLSCSPISGHRSVSWYQQTPGQGLQFLFEYFSETQRNKGNFPGRFSGRQFSNSRSEMNVSTLELGDSALYLCATVKEATNEKLFFGSGTQLSVL.

Worth noting for this clonotype: At one of its ends the junction is not consistent with the germline gene, which may arise from a read error. V usage is TRBV7-9 and J usage is TRBJ2-3; D might be TRBD2 (6 bases). CDR1 and CDR2 (germline): SEHNR, FQNEAQ (reference sequence). The CDR3 sequence is 14 residues long. CDR3 nucleotide sequence: TGTGCCAGCGGCCTGCGCGGGACGGCCTATGAACCGTTCTTC. Translated, it gives CASGLRGTAYEPFF.